Presented here are 9 T cell receptor beta chains from one specimen sequenced in a study of T cell repertoires in aging, cancer and after chemotherapy. Rearranged V-D-J TRB sequences were amplified with a mixed TRB-A/B primer pool. TCRdb re-called the multiplex PCR reads through MiXCR, storing one row per CDR3 protein. Among about 15,000 distinct CDR3 sequences listed, 45% to 55% were seen once. The template was genomic DNA from peripheral blood, not RNA. Sequencing was done on a sample of blood. These receptor sequences come from a human donor in good health.

A few counts support this clonotype. V usage is TRBV15 and J usage is TRBJ2-4, with D hard to call. There are 16 residues in the CDR3. The V and J ends lost 1 base and 0 bases respectively, with 10 bases between them. Germline loops: CDR1 LNHNV, CDR2 YYDKDF (reference sequence). CDR3 residues: CATSRVGSVAKNIQYF. In DNA form, the CDR3 reads TGTGCCACCAGCAGAGTAGGAAGTGTAGCCAAAAACATTCAGTACTTC.

This clonotype was counted only a few times. This chain links TRBV29-1 with TRBJ2-7, with D tentatively TRBD2 (5 bases). Trimming left V 7 bases short and J 0 bases short, with 16 bases between. CDR1 is SQVTM and CDR2 is ANQGSEA in the germline V gene. The CDR3 extends over 14 amino acids. The CDR3, as DNA: TGCAGCGCCGGGGAGACTACAAGCTCCTACGAGCAGTACTTC. Translating gives CSAGETTSSYEQYF.

This rearrangement joins TRBV5-6 to TRBJ1-2; 8 nucleotides line up with TRBD1. Germline CDR1 and CDR2: SGHDT and YYEEEE. V shed 4 bases and J 4 bases; nucleotides not matched to a gene: 9. This CDR3 is built from 15 residues. For the CDR3, the DNA is TGTGCCAGCAGCCCAAGGGACAGGCCAGTCTATGGCTACACCTTC. It specifies CASSPRDRPVYGYTF.

V usage is TRBV6-6 and J usage is TRBJ2-4, with 10 nucleotides matching TRBD1. The CDR3 is 17 residues long. Germline values: CDR1 MNHNY, CDR2 SVGAGI (reference sequence). The junction had 7 bases not matched to a gene; V was cut back by 5 bases and J by 0 bases. This CDR3 reads CASSPPDRGLAKNIQYF. For the CDR3, the DNA is TGTGCCAGCAGTCCCCCAGACAGGGGGCTAGCCAAAAACATTCAGTACTTC.

The rearrangement joins TRBV29-1 to TRBJ2-5; the D is unclear. CDR3 length: 12 amino acids. Between the trimmed V and J ends, which lost 1 base and 2 bases, there was a span of 5 bases. Germline CDR1 reads SQVTM; CDR2 reads ANQGSEA. In DNA, the CDR3 is TGCAGCGTTGAAGTAAGACAAGAGACCCAGTACTTC. It translates to CSVEVRQETQYF.

V usage is TRBV15 and J usage is TRBJ2-7; no firm D call. The CDR3 extends over 15 amino acids. V was shortened by 0 bases and J by 0 bases, with 9 bases between the two germline ends. Germline V gives CDR1 LNHNV, CDR2 YYDKDF (reference sequence). The CDR3 spells CATSRDRGSSYEQYF. The CDR3 region has the DNA TGTGCCACCAGCAGAGATCGCGGAAGCTCCTACGAGCAGTACTTC.

As DNA, the CDR3 is TGTGCCAGCAGTTGGACTAGCGGGATATCTGAGCAGTTCTTC. This encodes CASSWTSGISEQFF. The rearrangement links TRBV27 to TRBJ2-1; 12 bases match TRBD2. J was trimmed by 9 bases and V by 4 bases; bases with no gene match: 4. This CDR3 region has 14 residues. Germline values: CDR1 MNHEY, CDR2 SMNVEV (reference sequence).

The chain uses TRBV19 and TRBJ1-5, with D maybe TRBD1 (5 bases). CDR1 and CDR2 (germline): LNHDA, SQIVND (reference sequence). Trimming shortened V by 3 bases and J by 0 bases, and 12 bases separated the two germline ends. The CDR3 runs 16 residues. The CDR3 is CASSIRLGLSNQPQHF. CDR3 DNA sequence: TGTGCCAGTAGTATTCGGTTGGGGCTTAGCAATCAGCCCCAGCATTTT.

The chain joins TRBV18 to TRBJ2-7; 10 nucleotides line up with TRBD1. Germline values: CDR1 KGHSH, CDR2 LQKENI. The CDR3 runs to 15 residues. Trimming took 3 bases from V and 7 from J; bases not matched to a gene: 9. CDR3 amino acids: CASSPLPGTGVEQYF. CDR3 nucleotides: TGTGCCAGCTCACCCCTACCCGGGACAGGGGTAGAGCAGTACTTC. Filled out from reference TRBV18 and TRBJ2-7, the complete variable domain reads NAGVMQNPRHLVRRRGQEARLRCSPMKGHSHVYWYRQLPEEGLKFMVYLQKENIIDESGMPKERFSAEFPKEGPSILRIQQVVRGDSAAYFCASSPLPGTGVEQYFGPGTRLTVT.